These 21 T cell receptor beta chains came from one sample sequenced in a study of T cell changes during pregnancy in multiple sclerosis. The repertoire was sequenced with immunoSEQ multiplex PCR; TCRdb's copy has only in-frame clones and lacks some. The sample has about 44,000 clones, 80% to 90% seen once. Material: CD4+ T cells from peripheral blood mononuclear cells, obtained after pregnancy. The receptors were sampled from a female donor with multiple sclerosis, enrolled in a pregnancy study.

The chain has TRBV18 and TRBJ1-2, with D possibly being TRBD1 (5 bases). CDR1 and CDR2 (germline): KGHSH, LQKENI. This CDR3 is 13 amino acids long. The V gene lost 3 bases and the J gene lost 6 bases, with 11 bases spanning the gap. The CDR3 DNA reads TGTGCCAGCTCACCTGCGGGGCCTGATGGCTACACCTTC. Its protein is CASSPAGPDGYTF. The whole variable domain, filled in from reference TRBV18 and TRBJ1-2, reads NAGVMQNPRHLVRRRGQEARLRCSPMKGHSHVYWYRQLPEEGLKFMVYLQKENIIDESGMPKERFSAEFPKEGPSILRIQQVVRGDSAAYFCASSPAGPDGYTFGSGTRLTVV.

V usage is TRBV7-2 and J usage is TRBJ2-1, with no clear D. The V gene lost 0 bases and the J gene lost 6 bases, with 6 bases spanning the gap. The germline CDR1 and CDR2 sequences are SGHTA and FQGNSA. CDR3 size: 13 residues. CDR3 sequence: CASSLAPSNEQFF. For the CDR3, the DNA is TGTGCCAGCAGCTTAGCGCCCAGCAATGAGCAGTTCTTC.

The chain combines TRBV5-4 with TRBJ2-5; 8 bases agree with TRBD1. Germline CDR1 is SGHNT and CDR2 is YYREEE (reference sequence). V lost 1 base and J lost 4; bases outside the gene matches: 6. The CDR3 has 15 residues. CDR3 sequence (DNA): TGTGCCAGCAGCTTGTTTGGACAGGGCGGAGAGACCCAGTACTTC. Protein: CASSLFGQGGETQYF.

The genes are TRBV18 and TRBJ2-5; 12 bases align to TRBD2. The CDR3 contains 15 residues. J lost 2 bases, V lost 6 bases, and 4 bases had no gene match. In germline, CDR1 is KGHSH, CDR2 LQKENI. This CDR3 reads CASSQLAGGQETQYF. The CDR3 DNA reads TGTGCCAGCTCGCAACTAGCGGGAGGTCAAGAGACCCAGTACTTC.

The rearrangement uses TRBV6-6 and TRBJ2-2, with no clear D. Germline CDR1 and CDR2: MNHNY and SVGAGI (reference sequence). Trimming stripped 5 bases from V and 1 base from J, with 2 bases between. The length of the CDR3 is 12 residues. This CDR3 is CASSQNTGELFF. CDR3 nucleotide sequence: TGTGCCAGCAGTCAGAACACCGGGGAGCTGTTTTTT.

This clone was detected once. The chain couples TRBV7-3 to TRBJ2-2; perhaps TRBD1 as D (6 bases). Trimming removed 5 bases from V and 4 bases from J, with 11 bases in between. CDR3 size: 14 residues. Germline V gene data show CDR1 as SGHTA and CDR2 as FQGTGA. Written as DNA, the CDR3 is TGTGCCAGCAGCGAACAGGGTACCACCGGGGAGCTGTTTTTT. It codes for CASSEQGTTGELFF.

The V call is TRBV27, the J call TRBJ2-3; 9 bases are a match to TRBD2. The germline V gene encodes CDR1 MNHEY and CDR2 SMNVEV (reference sequence). The CDR3 covers 16 residues. Trimming cost V 4 bases and J 2 bases; bases outside gene matches: 7. CDR3 nucleotide sequence: TGTGCCAGCAGTTCTTCCTGGACTAGCGCCACAGATACGCAGTATTTT. Translation gives CASSSSWTSATDTQYF.

This chain joins TRBV19 and TRBJ2-7; 11 bases are shared with TRBD2. In germline, CDR1 is LNHDA, CDR2 SQIVND (reference sequence). The CDR3 consists of 17 residues. Trimming cost V 6 bases and J 1 base; bases outside gene matches: 11. The CDR3 region has the DNA TGTGCCAGTAGGCATAAGGGACTAGCGGAACCTTCCTACGAGCAGTACTTC. Protein sequence: CASRHKGLAEPSYEQYF.

The rearrangement links TRBV19 to TRBJ1-2; D possibly corresponds to TRBD1 (5 bases). This CDR3 is built from 16 residues. Germline CDR1 LNHDA, CDR2 SQIVND (reference sequence). Trimming removed 3 bases from V and 5 bases from J, with 19 bases in between. The CDR3 here is CASSIRATIQLYGYTF. CDR3 coding DNA: TGTGCCAGTAGTATCAGGGCGACCATCCAACTATATGGCTACACCTTC.

To note about this clone: The junction does not match germline at one end; this may be a read error. The chain combines TRBV18 with TRBJ2-1; 11 positions match TRBD2. CDR3 length equals 18 residues. Germline V gives CDR1 KGHSH, CDR2 LQKENI. CDR3 region: CASTPGSVSGREFNEQFF. The DNA of the CDR3 is TGTGCCAGCACACCAGGGTCCGTTAGCGGGAGGGAATTTAATGAGCAGTTCTTC.

The chain recombines TRBV19 with TRBJ1-5; D may be TRBD1 (5 bases). The germline V gene encodes CDR1 LNHDA and CDR2 SQIVND (reference sequence). With 3 bases removed from V and 2 bases from J, the gap between germline ends came to 8 bases. The CDR3 contains 14 residues. CDR3 region: CASSMEGGNQPQHF. The CDR3 DNA reads as TGTGCCAGTAGTATGGAAGGGGGCAATCAGCCCCAGCATTTT.

The gene calls are TRBV5-6 and TRBJ2-7, with D perhaps matching TRBD1 (6 bases). This CDR3 has 16 amino acids. Trimming took off 2 bases at V and 0 bases at J, with 15 bases between the two ends. CDR1 SGHDT and CDR2 YYEEEE come from the germline V gene. CDR3 bases: TGTGCCAGCAGCTTTTTGGACAGAAGTTCCTCCTACGAGCAGTACTTC. Residues: CASSFLDRSSSYEQYF.

V usage is TRBV7-3 and J usage is TRBJ1-1; D gene uncertain. The V end was cut by 5 bases, the J end by 1 base, with 8 bases between. The CDR3 spans 13 residues. CDR1 is SGHTA and CDR2 is FQGTGA in the germline V gene. CDR3: CASSEAPNTEAFF. DNA of the CDR3: TGTGCCAGCAGCGAGGCCCCGAACACTGAAGCTTTCTTT.

The chain joins TRBV29-1 to TRBJ2-3, with TRBD2 matching 9 bases. Per the germline V gene, CDR1 is SQVTM and CDR2 is ANQGSEA. CDR3 size: 16 residues. V lost 1 base, J lost 3 bases, and 8 bases stayed unmatched. DNA for the CDR3: TGCAGCGTTGAAGCGGGTAGCGGGAGTGTTACAGATACGCAGTATTTT. Translation: CSVEAGSGSVTDTQYF.

The CDR3 coding sequence is TGTGCCAGCAGTTACACGGCCTACGAGCAGTACTTC. Protein: CASSYTAYEQYF. The chain combines TRBV6-5 with TRBJ2-7; D uncertain. From germline, CDR1 is MNHEY and CDR2 SVGAGI. The CDR3 is 12 residues long. Between the trimmed V and J ends, which lost 2 bases and 2 bases, there was a span of 4 bases.

To note about this clone: The germline gene is not matched at one end of the junction; a read error may be the cause. The chain is built from TRBV2 and TRBJ2-7; 8 bases map to TRBD2. There are 14 residues in the CDR3. The germline gives CDR1 SNHLY, CDR2 FYNNEI. CDR3 DNA sequence: TGTGCCAGCAGACGACTAGCGATAATATCCATTCACACCTTC. Protein product: CASRRLAIISIHTF. Drawing the rest from reference TRBV2 and TRBJ2-7, the complete variable domain is EPEVTQTPSHQVTQMGQEVILRCVPISNHLYFYWYRQILGQKVEFLVSFYNNEISEKSEIFDDQFSVERPDGSNFTLKIRSTKLEDSAMYFCASRRLAIISIHTFGPGTRLTVT.

The chain is built from TRBV27 and TRBJ2-5; D uncertain. CDR1 and CDR2 (germline): MNHEY, SMNVEV (reference sequence). This CDR3 comprises 11 residues. Between the trimmed V and J ends, which lost 3 bases and 3 bases, there was a span of 2 bases. The CDR3 nucleotides are TGTGCCAGCAGTTTTAAAGAGACCCAGTACTTC. Protein: CASSFKETQYF.

The chain employs TRBV10-3 and TRBJ2-7, with 10 bases lining up with TRBD1. Germline values: CDR1 ENHRY, CDR2 SYGVKD. The junction had 3 bases not matched to a gene; V was cut back by 8 bases and J by 2 bases. CDR3 length equals 13 residues. The CDR3 sequence is CAIGTGETYEQYF. The CDR3 DNA follows: TGTGCCATCGGGACAGGGGAGACCTACGAGCAGTACTTC.

The chain has TRBV5-6 and TRBJ1-1, with a possible D match to TRBD1 (6 bases). Germline values: CDR1 SGHDT, CDR2 YYEEEE. The germline V and J ends were trimmed by 0 bases and 5 bases, with 11 bases remaining between them. The CDR3 runs to 14 residues. CDR3 sequence: CASSLGGPGTEAFF. CDR3 DNA: TGTGCCAGCAGCTTGGGGGGGCCGGGGACTGAAGCTTTCTTT.

This clone showed up just once. The chain employs TRBV2 and TRBJ1-5; D might be TRBD1 (5 bases). V dropped 3 bases and J dropped 11 bases, with 23 bases sitting between them. Germline V gene lookup returns CDR1 SNHLY and CDR2 FYNNEI. The CDR3 length is 16 residues. The CDR3 DNA reads as TGTGCCAGCAGTGATGTGGGCAGGGTTAAGCAATCAGCCCAGCATTTT. It is translated as CASSDVGRVKQSAQHF.

V is TRBV5-1 and J is TRBJ2-7; D perhaps matches TRBD2 (6 bases). The germline CDR1 and CDR2 sequences are SGHRS and YFSETQ. CDR3 length: 17 residues. The V end was cut by 4 bases, the J end by 0 bases, with 20 bases between. The CDR3 region has the DNA TGCGCCAGCAGCATCTCCCCGGGACTCCAGACCTCCTACGAGCAGTACTTC. Its protein is CASSISPGLQTSYEQYF.